These T cell receptor beta chains were read from a single sample in a study of T cells in narcolepsy. Sequencing used immunoSEQ multiplex PCR; TCRdb keeps in-frame clones, though not all of them. The top ten clones hold 2% to 3% of a sample with tens of thousands of clones, roughly 80% of them seen once. The specimen sequenced was CD45RA- memory CD4+ T cells from PBMCs. All receptors derive from a human donor with narcolepsy. The CDR3 runs from the conserved cysteine through the conserved F or W. A D gene is named only where the DNA matches it firmly. Some rows have no size entry. The others give once, few or many, or a class for an expanded clone.

TRBJ1-1,NA,TRBD1,TRBV19,CASRTSTGLSVENTEAFF,TGTGCCAGTAGAACGTCGACAGGGTTGTCGGTTGAAAACACTGAAGCTTTCTTT
TRBJ1-4,NA,NA,TRBV19,CASMGELGEKLFF,TGTGCCAGTATGGGGGAATTGGGTGAAAAACTGTTTTTT
TRBJ2-6,NA,NA,TRBV9,CASSVTGSGANVLTF,TGTGCCAGCAGCGTAACAGGGTCCGGGGCCAACGTCCTGACTTTC
TRBJ2-2,NA,NA,TRBV7-3,CASSQPAGDTGELFF,TGTGCCAGCAGTCAACCGGCAGGGGACACCGGGGAGCTGTTTTTT
TRBJ2-2,NA,TRBD2,TRBV4-2,CASSQDPSGGANTGELFF,TGTGCCAGCAGCCAAGATCCTAGCGGGGGGGCCAACACCGGGGAGCTGTTTTTT
TRBJ1-2,NA,NA,TRBV7-3,CASSSGPGDYGYTF,TGTGCCAGCAGCTCTGGTCCCGGGGACTATGGCTACACCTTC
TRBJ2-1,once,NA,TRBV5-4,CASSLVSTGGGNEQFF,TGTGCCAGCAGCTTGGTCTCTACGGGGGGCGGTAATGAGCAGTTCTTC
TRBJ1-4,NA,NA,TRBV5-4,CASSLGSGNANEKLFF,TGTGCCAGCAGCTTAGGGTCCGGGAATGCTAATGAAAAACTGTTTTTT
TRBJ2-7,NA,NA,TRBV14,CASSWAATYEQYF,TGTGCCAGCTCTTGGGCAGCTACCTACGAGCAGTACTTC
TRBJ2-7,NA,NA,TRBV15,CATSRDASANEQYF,TGTGCCACCAGCAGAGATGCGTCGGCGAATGAGCAGTACTTC
TRBJ2-1,NA,TRBD2,TRBV7-2,CASSLAGSSGGFNEQFF,TGTGCCAGCAGCTTAGCTGGATCTAGCGGGGGGTTCAATGAGCAGTTCTTC
TRBJ2-1,NA,NA,TRBV5-1,CASSLGGQETNEQFF,TGCGCCAGCAGCTTGGGTGGTCAGGAAACAAATGAGCAGTTCTTC
TRBJ2-3,NA,TRBD2,TRBV7-3,CASSSTSGGIDTQYF,TGTGCCAGCAGCTCGACTAGCGGGGGAATAGATACGCAGTATTTT
TRBJ2-5,NA,TRBD1,TRBV19,CASSPGTGWGETQYF,TGTGCCAGTAGTCCCGGGACAGGTTGGGGAGAGACCCAGTACTTC
TRBJ2-1,NA,TRBD1,TRBV19,CASSSGQVFTYNEQFF,TGTGCCAGTAGTTCCGGACAGGTTTTTACCTACAATGAGCAGTTCTTC
TRBJ1-4,NA,NA,TRBV6-1,CASSPSRGDGVLFF,TGTGCCAGCAGTCCCTCGAGGGGGGACGGAGTCCTGTTTTTT
TRBJ1-2,few,NA,TRBV11-2,CASSLSYGYTF,TGTGCCAGCAGCTTAAGCTATGGCTACACCTTC
TRBJ1-5,NA,NA,TRBV7-3,CASSFWVSQPQHF,TGTGCCAGCAGCTTTTGGGTATCTCAGCCCCAGCATTTT
TRBJ2-5,once,NA,TRBV19,CASSSTGETQYF,TGTGCCAGTAGTTCTACAGGGGAGACCCAGTACTTC
TRBJ1-5,NA,NA,TRBV5-1,CASSLGVRGFGNQPQHF,TGCGCCAGCAGCTTGGGGGTCAGGGGTTTTGGCAATCAGCCCCAGCATTTT
TRBJ1-3,NA,NA,TRBV23-1,CASSRAGQAAGNTIYF,TGCGCCAGCAGTCGGGCGGGGCAGGCTGCTGGAAACACCATATATTTT
TRBJ2-2,NA,NA,TRBV7-9,CAPGERSNTGELFF,TGTGCCCCAGGGGAAAGGTCGAACACCGGGGAGCTGTTTTTT
TRBJ2-1,few,TRBD2,TRBV9,CASSVASGRSGEQFF,TGTGCCAGCAGCGTCGCCTCCGGGCGTAGCGGGGAGCAGTTCTTC
TRBJ2-3,few,TRBD2,TRBV6-5,CASSSGGANTQYF,TGTGCCAGCAGTTCCGGGGGGGCAAATACGCAGTATTTT
TRBJ2-7,NA,TRBD2,TRBV9,CASSAGTSGGPDEQYF,TGTGCCAGCAGCGCTGGGACTAGCGGGGGTCCGGACGAGCAGTACTTC
TRBJ1-3,NA,NA,TRBV6-5,CASSPRTTGNTIYF,TGTGCCAGCAGTCCCCGGACAACTGGAAACACCATATATTTT
TRBJ1-5,NA,TRBD1,TRBV27,CASSLVGTGGWSRRSNQPQHF,TGTGCCAGCAGTTTAGTCGGGACAGGGGGCTGGTCGAGAAGGAGCAATCAGCCCCAGCATTTT
TRBJ2-5,NA,TRBD1,TRBV28,CASSVGDRDGPAQYF,TGTGCCAGCAGTGTTGGGGACAGGGATGGGCCGGCCCAGTACTTC
TRBJ2-3,NA,NA,TRBV14,CASSQELKDTQYF,TGTGCCAGCAGCCAAGAGCTAAAGGATACGCAGTATTTT
TRBJ1-2,NA,NA,TRBV11-2,CASSPSSWGIGGYGYTF,TGTGCCAGCAGCCCATCTTCTTGGGGCATCGGGGGATATGGCTACACCTTC
TRBJ2-7,NA,TRBD2,TRBV2,CASSAASGGAYEQYF,TGTGCCAGCAGCGCCGCTAGCGGGGGGGCCTACGAGCAGTACTTC
TRBJ1-5,NA,NA,TRBV6-6,CASGGRQPQHF,TGTGCCAGCGGAGGCCGTCAGCCCCAGCATTTT
TRBJ1-1,NA,NA,TRBV6-1,CASSEEGGLRAFF,TGTGCCAGCAGTGAAGAGGGGGGGCTGAGGGCTTTCTTT
TRBJ1-3,once,NA,TRBV25-1,CASSGYYGSGNTIYF,TGTGCCAGCAGTGGGTACTATGGTTCTGGAAACACCATATATTTT
TRBJ1-5,few,NA,TRBV4-3,CASSQSPGAPQHF,TGCGCCAGCAGCCAATCCCCGGGAGCGCCCCAGCATTTT
TRBJ1-5,NA,NA,TRBV6-4,CASRGYSNQPQHF,TGTGCCAGCAGGGGATATAGCAATCAGCCCCAGCATTTT
TRBJ1-2,NA,NA,TRBV11-2,CASSLAQGYGYTF,TGTGCCAGCAGCTTAGCCCAGGGGTATGGCTACACCTTC
TRBJ2-7,once,TRBD1,TRBV19,CASSMFGQGANEQYF,TGTGCCAGTAGTATGTTCGGACAGGGGGCCAACGAGCAGTACTTC
TRBJ1-2,few,TRBD1,TRBV2,CATSFQGANYGYTF,TGTGCCACCTCGTTTCAGGGGGCTAACTATGGCTACACCTTC
TRBJ1-1,NA,TRBD1,TRBV19,CASSANRGHTEAFF,TGTGCCAGTAGTGCCAACAGGGGACACACTGAAGCTTTCTTT
TRBJ1-4,NA,TRBD1,TRBV4-2,CASSPGQVNEKLFF,TGTGCCAGCAGCCCGGGACAGGTTAATGAAAAACTGTTTTTT
TRBJ2-3,NA,NA,TRBV2,CASSEIGNTQYF,TGTGCCAGCAGTGAAATAGGCAATACGCAGTATTTT
TRBJ2-1,NA,NA,TRBV5-1,CASSLRGADSYNEQFF,TGCGCCAGCAGCCTCCGGGGGGCGGACAGCTACAATGAGCAGTTCTTC
TRBJ2-5,NA,NA,TRBV18,CASSQLRQETQYF,TGTGCCAGCTCACAATTACGACAAGAGACCCAGTACTTC
TRBJ1-1,NA,NA,TRBV29-1,CSVGQRNTEAFF,TGCAGCGTTGGGCAGAGAAACACTGAAGCTTTCTTT
TRBJ2-1,NA,NA,TRBV19,CASSTQTRGEQFF,TGTGCCAGTAGTACGCAGACTAGGGGTGAGCAGTTCTTC